Shown below are 22 T cell receptor beta chains from a single sample sequenced in a study of post-analysis software for immune sequencing data. Regarding the study as a whole: Included in a set of about 5 TRBV segments more frequent in patients than controls were TRBV5-6, TRBV5-1 and TRBV20-1.

Included in the TCR beta cDNA libraries were unique molecular identifiers. TCRdb reprocessed the PCR reads with MiXCR, giving one entry per CDR3 protein. The top ten hold around 10% of the sample, which has hundreds of thousands of distinct CDR3 sequences, approximately 60% seen once. The antigens these receptors bind are not known. The sequencing input was blood. The receptors come from a girl aged 2 to 10 with multiple sclerosis.

The rearrangement links TRBV6-5 to TRBJ1-2; a weak D match, TRBD1 (5 bases). CDR1 MNHEY and CDR2 SVGAGI come from the germline V gene. Trimming took off 6 bases at V and 2 bases at J, with 10 bases between the two ends. The CDR3 length is 13 residues. CDR3: CASRPGRNYGYTF. The CDR3 nucleotides read TGTGCCAGCAGACCGGGACGGAACTATGGCTACACCTTC.

The V and J genes are TRBV7-9 and TRBJ2-1; D is perhaps TRBD2 (6 bases). The CDR3 is 15 residues long. Trimming shortened V by 3 bases and J by 6 bases, and 15 bases separated the two germline ends. CDR1 is SEHNR and CDR2 is FQNEAQ in the germline V gene (reference sequence). CDR3 DNA: TGTGCCAGCAGCTTCCGGGCCCTGGGGGGCAATGAGCAGTTCTTC. As protein: CASSFRALGGNEQFF.

The V call is TRBV7-6, the J call TRBJ2-3; a weak D match, TRBD2 (5 bases). CDR3 length: 15 amino acids. Germline CDR1 is SGHVS and CDR2 is FNYEAQ. Trimming left V 5 bases short and J 1 base short, with 13 bases between. The CDR3 DNA reads as TGTGCCAGCAGCCCCCCAGGAGCGGGCACAGATACGCAGTATTTT. The encoded protein is CASSPPGAGTDTQYF.

This rearrangement joins TRBV5-6 to TRBJ2-1, with D hard to call. Trimming stripped 3 bases from V and 7 bases from J, with 20 bases between. Per the germline V gene, CDR1 is SGHDT and CDR2 is YYEEEE. This CDR3 is built from 16 residues. The CDR3 nucleotides are TGTGCCAGCAGCTGGATCGGGCCCCCAAAACCGAATGAGCAGTTCTTC. As protein: CASSWIGPPKPNEQFF.

In this sample, this clonotype turned up a few times. The chain recombines TRBV5-1 with TRBJ2-2; the match to TRBD1 covers 7 bases. After removal of 4 bases from V and 3 bases from J, the junction contained 6 bases not matched to a gene. The CDR3 sequence is 15 residues long. Germline CDR1 is SGHRS and CDR2 is YFSETQ. CDR3 protein: CASSRGTGDTGELFF. CDR3 DNA: TGCGCCAGCAGCCGGGGCACAGGGGACACCGGGGAGCTGTTTTTT. The full variable domain, rest sourced from reference TRBV5-1 and TRBJ2-2, is KAGVTQTPRYLIKTRGQQVTLSCSPISGHRSVSWYQQTPGQGLQFLFEYFSETQRNKGNFPGRFSGRQFSNSRSEMNVSTLELGDSALYLCASSRGTGDTGELFFGEGSRLTVL.

The gene calls are TRBV5-1 and TRBJ2-7, with D hard to call. This CDR3 spans 15 amino acids. V lost 4 bases and J lost 2, with 16 bases in between. In germline, CDR1 is SGHRS, CDR2 YFSETQ. CDR3 nucleotides: TGCGCCAGCAGCCCTCCCCAGACTCAGACCTACGAGCAGTACTTC. It is translated as CASSPPQTQTYEQYF.

In its sample, this clonotype was seen a few times. The chain has TRBV6-5 and TRBJ1-2; D call uncertain. V was shortened by 4 bases and J by 0 bases, with 15 bases between the two germline ends. Germline values: CDR1 MNHEY, CDR2 SVGAGI. The CDR3 extends over 16 amino acids. The CDR3 DNA is TGTGCCAGCAGTTCCTCGGTGCGGATCGCTAACTATGGCTACACCTTC. It specifies CASSSSVRIANYGYTF.

This clonotype has more than one count but fewer than ten. The chain couples TRBV4-2 to TRBJ2-5, with a weak D call TRBD2 (6 bases). With the DNA end fitting TRBJ2-7 better, the J assignment may be wrong. Germline V gene data show CDR1 as LGHNA and CDR2 as YNFKEQ. The CDR3 covers 15 residues. CDR3 bases: TGTGCCAGCAGCCAAGGAGGAGGGGTTAGCGGCGAGCAGTACTTC. This gives the protein CASSQGGGVSGEQYF.

The chain is built from TRBV5-1 and TRBJ2-3, with a possible D match to TRBD2 (7 bases). CDR3 length: 16 residues. With 1 base removed from V and 1 base from J, the gap between germline ends came to 13 bases. Germline V gives CDR1 SGHRS, CDR2 YFSETQ. The CDR3 sequence is CASSLTAGAGTDTQYF. The CDR3 nucleotides read TGCGCCAGCAGCTTGACGGCGGGGGCAGGCACAGATACGCAGTATTTT.

The chain carries TRBV5-5 and TRBJ2-5; possibly TRBD1 or TRBD2 for D (6 bases each). V was pared by 3 bases and J by 0 bases, with 12 bases between. This CDR3 region has 15 residues. CDR1 is SGHKS, CDR2 YYEKEE, per germline (reference sequence). In nucleotides, the CDR3 is TGTGCCAGCAGCTCGGGGGCCCAGGACCAAGAGACCCAGTACTTC. It yields the protein CASSSGAQDQETQYF. Supplemented by reference TRBV5-5 and TRBJ2-5, the full variable domain reads DAGVTQSPTHLIKTRGQQVTLRCSPISGHKSVSWYQQVLGQGPQFIFQYYEKEERGRGNFPDRFSARQFPNYSSELNVNALLLGDSALYLCASSSGAQDQETQYFGPGTRLLVL.

CDR3 loop: CSAIDRGKETQYF. The CDR3 DNA is TGCAGTGCTATAGACAGGGGGAAAGAGACCCAGTACTTC. The V call is TRBV20-1, the J call TRBJ2-5; TRBD1 matches at 9 bases. CDR3 size: 13 residues. V lost 4 bases and J lost 3; bases outside the gene matches: 3. The V gene's germline CDR1 is DFQATT and CDR2 SNEGSKA (reference sequence).

The chain couples TRBV7-9 to TRBJ2-3; TRBD2 agrees at 9 bases. With 5 bases clipped from V and 5 bases from J, the junction kept 8 bases outside the gene matches. This CDR3 is built from 15 residues. Germline V gene sequence: CDR1 SEHNR, CDR2 FQNEAQ (reference sequence). CDR3 sequence (DNA): TGTGCCAGCAGCGCAGCCCTAGCGGGGTTAGATACGCAGTATTTT. Translation: CASSAALAGLDTQYF.

The chain couples TRBV20-1 to TRBJ2-1; 10 bases match TRBD2. The CDR3 contains 18 residues. J was trimmed by 0 bases and V by 1 base; bases with no gene match: 9. Per germline, CDR1 DFQATT and CDR2 SNEGSKA (reference sequence). This CDR3 reads CSARGRAGGASSYNEQFF. DNA of the CDR3: TGCAGTGCTAGAGGCAGAGCGGGGGGGGCTAGCTCCTACAATGAGCAGTTCTTC.

The gene calls are TRBV5-5 and TRBJ1-2; the D gene is possibly TRBD1 (5 bases). Germline values: CDR1 SGHKS, CDR2 YYEKEE (reference sequence). Trimming cost V 0 bases and J 8 bases, with 11 bases left between them. The CDR3 has 13 residues. The CDR3 loop is CASSLAGSQGYTF. The CDR3 DNA reads as TGTGCCAGCAGCTTGGCAGGGAGTCAGGGCTACACCTTC.

This CDR3 is CSGSGSGVYNEQFF. The CDR3 region has the DNA TGCAGCGGAAGCGGCAGCGGTGTCTACAATGAGCAGTTCTTC. The rearrangement uses TRBV20-1 and TRBJ2-1; maybe TRBD2 (5 bases). This CDR3 has 14 amino acids. Germline V gene lookup returns CDR1 DFQATT and CDR2 SNEGSKA (reference sequence).

This chain connects TRBV4-1 to TRBJ1-1, with a tentative D call TRBD1 (5 bases). Trimming left V 1 base short and J 11 bases short, with 17 bases between. The germline gives CDR1 MGHRA, CDR2 YSYEKL. The CDR3 is made up of 14 amino acids. CDR3 in amino acids: CASSQVQGTKGAFF. The CDR3 DNA sequence: TGCGCCAGCAGCCAAGTTCAAGGGACTAAAGGGGCTTTCTTT.

This clonotype was seen more than once but under ten times. The chain recombines TRBV12-3 or TRBV12-4 with TRBJ2-3, with 10 positions matching TRBD2. V shed 5 bases, J shed 6 bases, and the junction held 5 bases outside the gene matches. The CDR3 sequence is 14 residues long. The DNA for the CDR3 is TGTGCCAGCAGTCCTAGCGGGAGAGAGGATACGCAGTATTTT. Encoded protein: CASSPSGREDTQYF.

The chain employs TRBV11-2 and TRBJ2-3, with TRBD1 matching over 9 bases. J was trimmed by 3 bases and V by 2 bases; bases with no gene match: 6. The CDR3 has 16 amino acids. CDR1 is SGHAT, CDR2 FQNNGV, per germline. CDR3 DNA sequence: TGTGCCAGCAGCTTACAGACAGGGGGAGGGACAGATACGCAGTATTTT. Protein product: CASSLQTGGGTDTQYF.

The V gene is TRBV3-1, the J gene TRBJ2-3; no firm D call. This CDR3 has 14 residues. The germline gives CDR1 LGHDT, CDR2 YNNKEL (reference sequence). Trimming pared 0 bases from V and 7 bases from J, leaving 11 bases between. In DNA form, the CDR3 reads TGTGCCAGCAGCCAAGATCATTCCGTACATACGCAGTATTTT. This encodes CASSQDHSVHTQYF.

Only a few counts were recorded for this clonotype. The chain carries TRBV29-1 and TRBJ1-2, with 7 bases aligning to TRBD1. The CDR3 sequence is 13 residues long. Germline V gene lookup returns CDR1 SQVTM and CDR2 ANQGSEA. V dropped 4 bases and J dropped 3; count of bases not matched to a gene: 5. CDR3 loop: CSVVDREDYGYTF. CDR3 in DNA: TGCAGCGTTGTCGACAGGGAGGACTATGGCTACACCTTC.

J is TRBJ2-1 and V is TRBV5-1; the D is unclear. The CDR3 runs 15 residues. From germline, CDR1 is SGHRS and CDR2 YFSETQ. V was clipped by 0 bases and J by 6 bases, with 13 bases between them. Written as DNA, the CDR3 is TGCGCCAGCAGCTTGGAGTCCTTGAGGACCAATGAGCAGTTCTTC. It codes for CASSLESLRTNEQFF.

The chain joins TRBV29-1 to TRBJ1-2, with D possibly matching TRBD1 (6 bases). Germline CDR1 is SQVTM and CDR2 is ANQGSEA. Trimming took off 3 bases at V and 8 bases at J, with 13 bases between the two ends. The CDR3 consists of 12 residues. This CDR3 is CSVDGGASGYTF. CDR3 sequence (DNA): TGCAGCGTTGATGGGGGGGCGTCGGGCTACACCTTC.